This record concerns one TCR beta chain sequence. This CDR3 has 11 amino acids. Germline trimming cut 6 bases from V and 6 bases from J; bases unmatched to any gene: 0. Germline-derived CDR1 and CDR2 are MNHEY and SVGAGI. The source of the sample is a study of blood T cell repertoires in COVID-19. Some clones are missing from TCRdb's copy, which holds only in-frame ones; the method was immunoSEQ multiplex PCR. The table includes some 300,000 clones, roughly 86% detected once. The TCR sequence derives from a young woman with COVID-19, enrolled during active disease. This rearrangement joins TRBV6-5 to TRBJ2-7; 9 nucleotides agree with TRBD1. The sample was peripheral blood. The CDR3 here is CASRTGGEQYF. CDR3 DNA sequence: TGTGCCAGCAGGACAGGGGGCGAGCAGTACTTC.